The T cell receptor (beta chain) described here comes from a study of shared clonotypes between healthy human individuals. Only CD45RO-negative cells positively selected for CCR7 counted as naive CD8 cells, so terminally differentiated effector memory CD45RA+ cells were excluded. Here immunoSEQ multiplex PCR was the method, and the copy in TCRdb shows in-frame clones only, minus some. The table records more than 2 million clones, 85% to 95% of them present only once. About this clone itself: Other DNA sequences within the sample encode an identical CDR3.

Source material: naive CD8+ T cells from PBMCs. The source of this sequence is a man in his late teens or twenties in good health. Some clones in this sample may be carry-over from other donors' samples.

This chain's CDR3 is CASSMARGNTGELFF. The CDR3 nucleotides read TGTGCCAGTAGTATGGCCAGGGGTAACACCGGGGAGCTGTTTTTT. This chain joins TRBV19 and TRBJ2-2, with D tentatively TRBD1 (6 bases). From germline, CDR1 is LNHDA and CDR2 SQIVND (reference sequence). This CDR3 has 15 residues. The germline V and J ends were trimmed by 3 bases and 2 bases, with 10 bases remaining between them.